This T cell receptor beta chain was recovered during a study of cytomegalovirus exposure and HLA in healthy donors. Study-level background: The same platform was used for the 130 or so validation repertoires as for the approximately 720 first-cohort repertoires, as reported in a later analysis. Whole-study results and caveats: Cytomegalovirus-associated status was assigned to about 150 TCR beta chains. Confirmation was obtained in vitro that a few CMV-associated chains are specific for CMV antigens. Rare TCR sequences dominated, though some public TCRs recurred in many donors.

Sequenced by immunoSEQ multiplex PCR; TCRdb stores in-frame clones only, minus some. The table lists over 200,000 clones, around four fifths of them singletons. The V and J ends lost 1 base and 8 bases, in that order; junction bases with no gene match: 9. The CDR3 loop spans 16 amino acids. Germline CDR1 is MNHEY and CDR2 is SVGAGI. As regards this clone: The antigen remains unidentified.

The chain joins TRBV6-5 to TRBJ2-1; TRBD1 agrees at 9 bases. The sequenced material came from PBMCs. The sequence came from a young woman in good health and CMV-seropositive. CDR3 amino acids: CASSYWGTGSGDEQFF. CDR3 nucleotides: TGTGCCAGCAGTTACTGGGGGACAGGGAGTGGCGATGAGCAGTTCTTC.